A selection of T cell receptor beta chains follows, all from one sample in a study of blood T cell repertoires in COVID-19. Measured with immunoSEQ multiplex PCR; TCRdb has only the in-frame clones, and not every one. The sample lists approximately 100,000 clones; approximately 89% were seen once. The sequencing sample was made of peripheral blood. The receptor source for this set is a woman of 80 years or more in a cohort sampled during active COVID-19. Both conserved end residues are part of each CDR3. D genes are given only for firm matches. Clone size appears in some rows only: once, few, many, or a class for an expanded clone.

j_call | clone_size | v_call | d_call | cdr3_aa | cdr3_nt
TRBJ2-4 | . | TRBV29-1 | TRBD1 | CSVDFGTGGDIQYF | TGCAGCGTTGATTTTGGGACAGGGGGGGACATTCAGTACTTC
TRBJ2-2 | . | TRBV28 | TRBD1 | CASSYRQGSTGELFF | TGTGCCAGCAGTTATCGACAGGGTAGCACCGGGGAGCTGTTTTTT
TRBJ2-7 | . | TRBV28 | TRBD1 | CASSFPRQGPPYEQYF | TGTGCCAGCAGTTTCCCGAGACAGGGCCCTCCCTACGAGCAGTACTTC
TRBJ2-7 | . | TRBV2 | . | CASRMLGRTTYEQYF | TGTGCCAGCCGAATGTTGGGGAGGACCACCTACGAGCAGTACTTC
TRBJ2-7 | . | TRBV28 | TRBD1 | CASSFSGAGQGSYEQCF | TGTGCCAGCAGTTTTAGTGGGGCGGGACAGGGCTCCTACGAGCAGTGCTTC
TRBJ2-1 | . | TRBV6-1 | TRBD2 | CASSAPSSGTTRYNEQFF | TGTGCCAGCAGTGCTCCCTCCAGCGGGACGACGAGGTACAATGAGCAGTTCTTC
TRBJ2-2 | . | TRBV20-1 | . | CSASSSSLTGELFF | TGCAGTGCTAGTAGCAGTAGCTTGACCGGGGAGCTGTTTTTT
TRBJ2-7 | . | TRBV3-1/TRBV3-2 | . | CASSQDRAGEYEQYF | TGTGCCAGCAGCCAAGATAGGGCAGGGGAATACGAGCAGTACTTC
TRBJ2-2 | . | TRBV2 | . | CASSELLSGELFF | TGTGCCAGCAGTGAACTATTAAGCGGGGAGCTGTTTTTT
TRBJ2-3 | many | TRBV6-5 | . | CASSYGAGTDTQYF | TGTGCCAGCAGTTACGGGGCGGGAACAGATACGCAGTATTTT